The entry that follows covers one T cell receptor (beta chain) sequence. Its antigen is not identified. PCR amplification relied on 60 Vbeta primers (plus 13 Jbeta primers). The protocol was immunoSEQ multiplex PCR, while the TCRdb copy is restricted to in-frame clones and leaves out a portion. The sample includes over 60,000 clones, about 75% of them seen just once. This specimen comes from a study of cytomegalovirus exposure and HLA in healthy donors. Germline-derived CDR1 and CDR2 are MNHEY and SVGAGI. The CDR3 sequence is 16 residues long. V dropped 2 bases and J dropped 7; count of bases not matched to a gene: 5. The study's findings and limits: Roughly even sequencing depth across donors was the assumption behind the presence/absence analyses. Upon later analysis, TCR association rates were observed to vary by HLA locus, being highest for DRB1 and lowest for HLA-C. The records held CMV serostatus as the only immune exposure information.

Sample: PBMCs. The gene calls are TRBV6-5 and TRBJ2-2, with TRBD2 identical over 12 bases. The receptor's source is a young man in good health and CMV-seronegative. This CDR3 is CASSYDGLAGHGELFF. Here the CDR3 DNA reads TGTGCCAGCAGTTACGACGGACTAGCGGGGCACGGGGAGCTGTTTTTT.